This T cell receptor beta chain was recovered during a study of T-cell reconstitution after alpha-beta-depleted transplantation in children. The study's findings and limits: Surviving recipient T cells and intrathymic progenitors accounted for some patients' high TCRbeta diversity at day 60.

This clonotype was picked up many times. Antigen unknown. Germline CDR1 and CDR2: SQVTM and ANQGSEA. V shed 1 base and J shed 5 bases, with 21 bases lying between them. The CDR3 runs 16 residues. TCRbeta library preparation incorporated unique molecular identifiers. TCRdb used MiXCR to reprocess the PCR reads, holding one entry per CDR3 protein. The top ten hold 4.5% to 5.5% of the sample, which has 250,000 or so distinct CDR3 sequences, roughly 25% seen once. The origin of this receptor is a female patient aged 2-15 years who had a stem cell transplant for congenital amegakaryocytic thrombocytopenia, so the T cells may come from the graft donor. The chain carries TRBV29-1 and TRBJ2-7; weak D call: TRBD2 (5 bases). This specimen was PBMCs, mostly from graft donor cells, taken 360 days after TCRalphabeta/CD19-depleted stem cell transplant. The CDR3 reads CSVEAGGGGKGNEQYF. The CDR3 region has the DNA TGCAGCGTTGAAGCTGGAGGAGGAGGAAAGGGAAACGAGCAGTACTTC.